Listed here are 11 T cell receptor beta chains from one sample, sequenced in a study of cytomegalovirus exposure and HLA in healthy donors. PCR primers comprised 60 Vbeta and 13 Jbeta primers. Sequencing was performed with immunoSEQ multiplex PCR; in TCRdb, only in-frame clones are kept and a portion is missing. The sample lists some 140,000 clones, roughly four fifths occurring once. The specimen sequenced was PBMCs. The receptor source for this set is a woman aged 45-65 years in good health and CMV-seropositive.

Only a few counts were recorded for this clone. V usage is TRBV28 and J usage is TRBJ1-4; unclear D gene. Germline V gives CDR1 MDHEN, CDR2 SYDVKM. Between the trimmed V and J ends, which lost 3 bases and 7 bases, there was a span of 9 bases. CDR3 length equals 13 residues. In DNA, the CDR3 is TGTGCCAGCAGTTTGGGCTTCGGTGAAAAACTGTTTTTT. Translated, it gives CASSLGFGEKLFF. Combining the CDR3 with reference TRBV28 and TRBJ1-4 gives the whole variable domain DVKVTQSSRYLVKRTGEKVFLECVQDMDHENMFWYRQDPGLGLRLIYFSYDVKMKEKGDIPEGYSVSREKKERFSLILESASTNQTSMYLCASSLGFGEKLFFGSGTQLSVL.

The chain joins TRBV19 to TRBJ1-6; 8 positions match TRBD1. The germline V gene has CDR1 LNHDA and CDR2 SQIVND (reference sequence). Germline trimming cut 5 bases from V and 10 bases from J; bases unmatched to any gene: 10. The CDR3 has 15 amino acids. The CDR3 loop reads CASSAWTGQSSPLHF. Here the CDR3 DNA reads TGTGCCAGTAGTGCTTGGACAGGGCAAAGCTCACCCCTCCACTTT.

In DNA form, the CDR3 reads TGTGCCAGCAGCTCCCGCGAGGGCGGAGATACGCAGTATTTT. This gives the protein CASSSREGGDTQYF. The chain has TRBV5-4 and TRBJ2-3, with D tentatively TRBD2 (5 bases). Germline lookup yields CDR1 SGHNT and CDR2 YYREEE (reference sequence). The CDR3 has 14 residues. The V end lost 3 bases, the J end lost 5 bases, and 13 bases lay between the germline ends. The variable domain in full, completed from reference TRBV5-4 and TRBJ2-3, reads ETGVTQSPTHLIKTRGQQVTLRCSSQSGHNTVSWYQQALGQGPQFIFQYYREEENGRGNFPPRFSGLQFPNYSSELNVNALELDDSALYLCASSSREGGDTQYFGPGTRLTVL.

The J gene is TRBJ2-7, the V gene TRBV18, with TRBD1 identical over 9 bases. V was clipped by 4 bases and J by 3 bases; unmatched bases: 7. The CDR3 extends over 15 amino acids. The germline V gene has CDR1 KGHSH and CDR2 LQKENI. The CDR3 loop reads CASSRPQGADYEQYF. CDR3 DNA: TGTGCCAGCTCACGACCACAGGGGGCCGACTACGAGCAGTACTTC.

As concerns this clone: Distinct nucleotide sequences in the sample also encode this CDR3. The chain links TRBV2 to TRBJ1-1; perhaps TRBD1 as D (5 bases). V was pared by 4 bases and J by 0 bases, with 9 bases between. Per the germline V gene, CDR1 is SNHLY and CDR2 is FYNNEI. There are 14 residues in the CDR3. The CDR3 sequence: CASSVQVMNTEAFF. The CDR3 region has the DNA TGTGCCAGCAGTGTACAGGTAATGAACACTGAAGCTTTCTTT.

The chain couples TRBV18 to TRBJ1-1; no reliable D call. The CDR3 loop spans 13 amino acids. Trimming left V 5 bases short and J 0 bases short, with 7 bases between. Germline-derived CDR1 and CDR2 are KGHSH and LQKENI. The CDR3 region has the DNA TGTGCCAGCTCAGGTAGTATGAACACTGAAGCTTTCTTT. Protein sequence: CASSGSMNTEAFF.

This clone was counted between two and nine times. V and J are TRBV9 and TRBJ2-2; 7 bases agree with TRBD2. Germline V CDR1 and CDR2: SGDLS, YYNGEE. The CDR3 consists of 14 residues. J was trimmed by 4 bases and V by 0 bases; bases with no gene match: 0. This CDR3 is CASSVGGGTGELFF. CDR3 in DNA: TGTGCCAGCAGCGTAGGGGGGGGCACCGGGGAGCTGTTTTTT.

The V gene is TRBV15, the J gene TRBJ1-2; D not resolved. The CDR3 runs 15 residues. V was trimmed by 0 bases and J by 4 bases, leaving 12 bases between them. Germline loops: CDR1 LNHNV, CDR2 YYDKDF (reference sequence). The CDR3: CATSRELLSGYGYTF. DNA of the CDR3: TGTGCCACCAGCAGAGAACTTCTCTCTGGCTATGGCTACACCTTC.

The V gene is TRBV5-6, the J gene TRBJ2-1, with 8 bases that match TRBD1. CDR1 SGHDT and CDR2 YYEEEE come from the germline V gene. The CDR3 is 14 amino acids. V lost 6 bases, J lost 6 bases, and 8 bases stayed unmatched. CDR3 bases: TGTGCCAGCATCGACAGGGGTTGGGGCAATGAGCAGTTCTTC. It encodes CASIDRGWGNEQFF.

This clone was seen a handful of times. V and J are TRBV6-5 and TRBJ1-1; 7 bases align to TRBD1. The CDR3 has 15 amino acids. Trimming removed 5 bases from V and 0 bases from J; junction bases left unmatched: 6. Per the germline V gene, CDR1 is MNHEY and CDR2 is SVGAGI. The CDR3 coding sequence is TGTGCCAGCAGTCGAAGGGGGCTGGTGAACACTGAAGCTTTCTTT. It translates to CASSRRGLVNTEAFF.

The V call is TRBV25-1, the J call TRBJ1-5; D is undetermined. Germline V lookup: CDR1 MGHDK, CDR2 SYGVNS. Trimming left V 1 base short and J 2 bases short, with 12 bases between. The CDR3 consists of 16 residues. The CDR3 DNA follows: TGTGCCAGCAGTGAATGGAGGATAAGAGGCAATCAGCCCCAGCATTTT. Protein sequence: CASSEWRIRGNQPQHF.